Listed below are T cell receptor beta chains from one sample, sequenced in a study of blood T cell repertoires in COVID-19. TCRdb's table, derived via immunoSEQ multiplex PCR, lists solely in-frame clones and lacks some. The sample contains 200,000 to 250,000 clones, about 79% of which appear only once. Sequencing used peripheral blood. Receptors originate from a man in his fifties or sixties with active or convalescent COVID-19. CDR3s include the opening cysteine and the closing phenylalanine or tryptophan. The D gene is left open where the match is weak. The size field is filled for only some rows; it gives once, few, many or a size class.

abundance	d_gene	v_gene	j_gene	CDR3aa	CDR3nt
.	TRBD2	TRBV7-9	TRBJ2-1	CASSTQGWGTSGFEQFF	TGTGCCAGCAGCACCCAGGGGTGGGGGACTAGCGGATTCGAGCAGTTCTTC
.	TRBD1	TRBV28	TRBJ2-1	CASSPPGTGGYNEQFF	TGTGCCAGCAGTCCCCCCGGGACAGGGGGCTACAATGAGCAGTTCTTC
.	TRBD2	TRBV11-2	TRBJ2-3	CASSWAGGTDTQYF	TGTGCCAGCAGCTGGGCGGGGGGCACAGATACGCAGTATTTT
once	TRBD2	TRBV4-2	TRBJ2-2	CASSQTSWGTGELFF	TGTGCCAGCAGCCAGACTAGCTGGGGCACCGGGGAGCTGTTTTTT
.	.	TRBV2	TRBJ2-2	CASNLENTGELFF	TGTGCCAGCAACCTAGAAAACACCGGGGAGCTGTTTTTT
once	TRBD1	TRBV29-1	TRBJ2-3	CSVTTRGRHSTDTQYF	TGCAGCGTTACCACTAGGGGGCGTCATAGCACAGATACGCAGTATTTT
.	.	TRBV5-4	TRBJ2-3	CASSFGGTDTQYF	TGTGCCAGCAGCTTCGGAGGAACAGATACGCAGTATTTT
.	TRBD1	TRBV28	TRBJ2-2	CAASTGTANTGELFF	TGTGCCGCCAGTACCGGGACAGCGAACACCGGGGAGCTGTTTTTT
.	TRBD1	TRBV19	TRBJ1-5	CASSRDSPWPQHF	TGTGCCAGTAGTCGGGACAGTCCCTGGCCCCAGCATTTT
.	.	TRBV6-8	TRBJ1-5	CARTSTSNQPQHF	TGTGCCAGAACCTCTACGAGCAATCAGCCCCAGCATTTT
.	.	TRBV12-3/TRBV12-4	TRBJ2-1	CASSRTGTQFF	TGTGCCAGCAGTCGGACCGGGACTCAGTTCTTC